The 9 T cell receptor beta chains below come from one sample, sequenced in a study of regulatory T cells in long-lasting Graves disease. Assembly of TCR beta libraries relied on iRepertoire HTBI primers together with Arm-PCR of CDR3 regions. TCRdb independently ran MiXCR on the multiplex PCR reads; one entry per CDR3 protein. Here the sample spans fewer than 450,000 distinct CDR3 sequences, around 22% being singletons. Time point meaning: persistent/refractory GD, antithyroid drugs over 5 years with positive TRAb. Scientists built the TCR library using RNA that was extracted from PBMCs. This specimen was peripheral blood mononuclear cells (PBMCs), taken when the disease was refractory, from a patient treated with antithyroid drugs. These receptors were obtained from a female donor with Graves disease.

V is TRBV2 and J is TRBJ1-2; D is ambiguous. The CDR3 length is 13 residues. CDR1 and CDR2 (germline): SNHLY, FYNNEI. V dropped 1 base and J dropped 2 bases, with 5 bases sitting between them. The CDR3 region has the DNA TGTGCCAGCAGTGAAGGCGGGAACTATGGCTACACCTTC. Translating gives CASSEGGNYGYTF.

Here the CDR3 reads CASRRHSGPGDTQYF. CDR3 coding DNA: TGTGCCAGCAGACGTCATAGCGGGCCAGGAGATACGCAGTATTTT. The chain employs TRBV12-3 or TRBV12-4 and TRBJ2-3; 7 nucleotides agree with TRBD2. The J segment lost 5 bases and the V segment lost 6 bases, leaving 11 bases of the junction unmatched. This CDR3 has 15 amino acids.

The sample holds a few counts of this clonotype. The rearrangement links TRBV4-1 to TRBJ1-2, with 9 bases matching TRBD1. This CDR3 has 16 residues. V gave up 3 bases and J gave up 6 bases; unmatched junction bases: 11. CDR1 is MGHRA and CDR2 is YSYEKL in the germline V gene. The CDR3 sequence: CASSQGQGWGKDGYTF. The CDR3 coding sequence is TGCGCCAGCAGCCAGGGACAGGGATGGGGGAAGGATGGCTACACCTTC.

This clonotype was seen more than once but under ten times. This chain uses TRBV19 with TRBJ1-1; D uncertain. The V end was cut by 4 bases, the J end by 1 base, with 10 bases between. The germline gives CDR1 LNHDA, CDR2 SQIVND (reference sequence). This CDR3 is 14 amino acids long. CDR3 bases: TGTGCCAGTAGTAAGGAACTTTCGAACACTGAAGCTTTCTTT. Its protein product is CASSKELSNTEAFF.

The V call is TRBV25-1, the J call TRBJ2-7, with no clear D. The germline V gene has CDR1 MGHDK and CDR2 SYGVNS. The CDR3 has 13 amino acids. V was cut by 3 bases and J by 1 base, with 7 bases left in between. CDR3 protein: CASSDEASYEQYF. CDR3 in DNA: TGTGCCAGCAGTGATGAGGCGTCCTACGAGCAGTACTTC.

This clonotype was observed at least ten times. The chain employs TRBV2 and TRBJ1-2; the D gene is possibly TRBD1 (5 bases). The CDR3 is made up of 18 amino acids. Germline CDR1 is SNHLY and CDR2 is FYNNEI. V was cut by 8 bases and J by 0 bases, with 25 bases left in between. The CDR3 region is CASLTTDLGGLANYGYTF. The CDR3 bases are TGTGCCAGCCTCACGACAGACTTGGGCGGCCTAGCTAACTATGGCTACACCTTC.

Only a few counts were recorded for this clonotype. The chain uses TRBV20-1 and TRBJ2-1; 12 positions agree with TRBD2. CDR3 length equals 15 residues. Germline assignment: CDR1 DFQATT and CDR2 SNEGSKA (reference sequence). The ends lost 3 bases at V and 12 bases at J; junction bases unmatched: 12. CDR3 loop: CSASPSSGRVGVQFF. The CDR3 DNA follows: TGCAGTGCTAGTCCCTCTAGCGGGAGGGTAGGAGTGCAGTTCTTC.

Regarding this clonotype: It is likely a read error, because the conserved phenylalanine at the end of the CDR3 is missing. The genes are TRBV7-9 and TRBJ2-7, with D uncertain. CDR3 length equals 12 residues. V was trimmed by 5 bases and J by 5 bases, leaving 10 bases between them. Germline V gene lookup returns CDR1 SEHNR and CDR2 FQNEAQ (reference sequence). The CDR3 nucleotides are TGTGCCAGCAGCCACCTCCGCGACGAGCAGTACCTC. Amino acid sequence: CASSHLRDEQYL.

This clonotype was seen a few times. V and J are TRBV18 and TRBJ1-1; D may be TRBD1 (6 bases). Trimming left V 0 bases short and J 8 bases short, with 16 bases between. Germline CDR1 is KGHSH and CDR2 is LQKENI. CDR3 length: 15 residues. The CDR3 protein is CASSPPGTLGTEAFF. CDR3 coding DNA: TGTGCCAGCTCACCACCAGGGACACTAGGCACAGAAGCTTTCTTT.